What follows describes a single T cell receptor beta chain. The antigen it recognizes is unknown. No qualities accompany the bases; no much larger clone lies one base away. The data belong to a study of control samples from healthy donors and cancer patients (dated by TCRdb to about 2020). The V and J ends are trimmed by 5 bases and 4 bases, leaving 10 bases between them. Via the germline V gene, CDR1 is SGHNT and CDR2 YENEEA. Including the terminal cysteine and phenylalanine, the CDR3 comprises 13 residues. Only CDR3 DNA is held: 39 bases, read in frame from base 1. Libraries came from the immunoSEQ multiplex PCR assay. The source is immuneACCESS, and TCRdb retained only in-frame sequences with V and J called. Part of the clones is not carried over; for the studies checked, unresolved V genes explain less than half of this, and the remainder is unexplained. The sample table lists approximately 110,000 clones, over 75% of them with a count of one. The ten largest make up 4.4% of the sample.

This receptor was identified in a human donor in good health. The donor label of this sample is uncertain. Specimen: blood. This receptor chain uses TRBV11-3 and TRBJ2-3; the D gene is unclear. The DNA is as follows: TGTGCCAGCAGCCGCTGGGGTGCAGATACGCAGTATTTT. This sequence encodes CASSRWGADTQYF.